This entry is about one T cell receptor beta chain. Trimming took 0 bases from V and 7 from J, leaving 19 bases between them. The germline CDR1 and CDR2 sequences are ENHRY and SYGVKD. This CDR3 is built from 17 residues. The data were produced by immunoSEQ multiplex PCR, yet TCRdb's version contains in-frame clones alone and is incomplete. The sample lists more than 55,000 clones; 91% were seen once. The data belong to a study of T cell changes during pregnancy in multiple sclerosis. The rearrangement uses TRBV10-3 and TRBJ2-1; tentative D call: TRBD2 (9 bases). The specimen was peripheral blood, collected in the third trimester of pregnancy. The sequence came from a female donor in good health, enrolled as a control in a pregnancy study. In nucleotides, the CDR3 is TGTGCCATCAGTGAGTCCCTAGCGGGACAGGTAAGGAATGAGCAGTTCTTC. Translated, it gives CAISESLAGQVRNEQFF.